Listed here are 27 T cell receptor beta chains from one sample, sequenced in a study of T cell repertoires in cytomegalovirus infection. One entry per CDR3 protein, called by TCRdb with MiXCR from the reads. The sample contains some 350,000 distinct CDR3 sequences, 15% to 20% of which appear only once. The sample consisted of PBMCs. The receptor set was obtained from a human donor in good health (CMV status not recorded). Some clones in this sample may be carry-over from other donors' samples.

V is TRBV2 and J is TRBJ1-1, with unresolved D. Germline values: CDR1 SNHLY, CDR2 FYNNEI. The CDR3 loop spans 14 amino acids. With 7 bases removed from V and 1 base from J, the gap between germline ends came to 13 bases. The CDR3: CASIRTEANTEAFF. Written as DNA, the CDR3 is TGTGCCAGCATCCGCACAGAGGCGAACACTGAAGCTTTCTTT.

The J gene is TRBJ2-5, the V gene TRBV12-3 or TRBV12-4; D is uncertain. The CDR3 is 14 amino acids. V dropped 4 bases and J dropped 0 bases, with 9 bases sitting between them. The chain's CDR3 is CASSYLTHQETQYF. The CDR3 nucleotides are TGTGCCAGCAGTTACCTGACACACCAAGAGACCCAGTACTTC.

The chain carries TRBV7-2 and TRBJ2-4; weak D call: TRBD1 (5 bases). This CDR3 contains 16 residues. The germline CDR1 and CDR2 sequences are SGHTA and FQGNSA. V was clipped by 1 base and J by 0 bases, with 10 bases between them. The CDR3 DNA is TGTGCCAGCAGCTTAGATGGCAGGGTAGCCAAAAACATTCAGTACTTC. It codes for CASSLDGRVAKNIQYF.

This clonotype appeared a few times. The V gene is TRBV7-2, the J gene TRBJ1-6; a weak D match, TRBD1 (5 bases). Germline CDR1 reads SGHTA; CDR2 reads FQGNSA. V shed 5 bases and J shed 8 bases, with 16 bases lying between them. The CDR3 is made up of 15 amino acids. The CDR3 region is CASSPSTRVDSPLHF. Written as DNA, the CDR3 is TGTGCCAGCAGCCCAAGTACCAGGGTGGATTCACCCCTCCACTTT.

This clonotype was seen more than once but under ten times. This chain uses TRBV6-6 with TRBJ1-5; possibly TRBD1 for D (5 bases). Per the germline V gene, CDR1 is MNHNY and CDR2 is SVGAGI (reference sequence). The ends were cut back, 2 bases at V and 6 bases at J, with 20 bases in the middle. There are 17 residues in the CDR3. CDR3 protein: CASSYAAQGYVAQPQHF. In DNA form, the CDR3 reads TGTGCCAGCAGTTACGCCGCGCAGGGATATGTGGCTCAGCCCCAGCATTTT.

This clonotype was seen repeatedly, ten times or more. The chain carries TRBV11-2 and TRBJ2-4; 9 bases map to TRBD2. The CDR3 runs to 16 residues. Trimming at V came to 2 bases and at J to 5 bases, leaving 7 bases not matched to a gene. The germline CDR1 and CDR2 sequences are SGHAT and FQNNGV. In DNA form, the CDR3 reads TGTGCCAGCAGCTTATTCCTAGCGGGGCCTCAAAACATTCAGTACTTC. It yields the protein CASSLFLAGPQNIQYF.

This clonotype was detected only a few times. V usage is TRBV7-8 and J usage is TRBJ2-5, with TRBD1 matching over 8 bases. Germline V lookup: CDR1 SGHVS, CDR2 FQNEAQ. CDR3 length equals 16 residues. V lost 4 bases and J lost 7; bases outside the gene matches: 14. The CDR3 DNA reads as TGTGCCAGCAGCTCCCCCTCGGGGACAGGTATATTGACCCAGTACTTC. This translates into CASSSPSGTGILTQYF.

The chain uses TRBV6-2 or TRBV6-3 and TRBJ2-7; unclear D gene. Germline V CDR1 and CDR2: MNHEY, SVGEGT. The CDR3 length is 11 residues. The germline V and J ends were trimmed by 6 bases and 8 bases, with 11 bases remaining between them. The CDR3 region is CASSHSHQQYF. The CDR3 DNA is TGTGCCAGCAGCCACAGCCACCAGCAGTACTTC.

Only one count was recorded for this clonotype. In this CDR3 the conserved last residue, phenylalanine or tryptophan, is missing, so a read error is likely. The chain combines TRBV4-1 with TRBJ1-1; D gene ambiguous. This CDR3 has 13 amino acids. V was shortened by 0 bases and J by 4 bases, with 6 bases between the two germline ends. The germline CDR1 and CDR2 sequences are MGHRA and YSYEKL. The CDR3 coding sequence is TGCGCCAGCAGCCAAGACGTGGCCACTGAAGCTTTCCTT. It translates to CASSQDVATEAFL.

The J gene is TRBJ2-6, the V gene TRBV5-5; D is tentatively TRBD1 or TRBD2 (6 bases each). V lost 1 base and J lost 4, with 15 bases in between. This CDR3 comprises 17 residues. Per germline, CDR1 SGHKS and CDR2 YYEKEE (reference sequence). CDR3 region: CASSLWGARSGANVLTF. The CDR3 bases are TGTGCCAGCAGCTTGTGGGGGGCAAGGTCCGGGGCCAACGTCCTGACTTTC.

The V and J genes are TRBV20-1 and TRBJ2-7; 15 bases fit TRBD2. The V and J ends lost 6 bases and 3 bases, in that order; junction bases with no gene match: 9. This CDR3 contains 16 residues. Germline V gene lookup returns CDR1 DFQATT and CDR2 SNEGSKA (reference sequence). This chain's CDR3 is CSALGGLAGGLYEQYF. The CDR3 DNA reads TGCAGTGCCCTGGGGGGACTAGCGGGGGGCCTCTACGAGCAGTACTTC.

This clonotype was seen a handful of times. J is TRBJ1-1 and V is TRBV19; perhaps TRBD1 as D (5 bases). The CDR3 runs 19 residues. Germline lookup yields CDR1 LNHDA and CDR2 SQIVND (reference sequence). V was trimmed by 3 bases and J by 2 bases, leaving 25 bases between them. CDR3 amino acids: CASSITVGFYSRGNTEAFF. CDR3 nucleotides: TGTGCCAGTAGTATTACCGTTGGTTTTTACTCCCGGGGCAACACTGAAGCTTTCTTT.

V usage is TRBV20-1 and J usage is TRBJ1-1; no clear D gene. The germline V and J ends were trimmed by 0 bases and 4 bases, with 21 bases remaining between them. The CDR3 runs to 17 residues. Germline-derived CDR1 and CDR2 are DFQATT and SNEGSKA (reference sequence). CDR3 bases: TGCAGTGCTAGAGATCATCCGGAGGGCTCCTTGAGCACTGAAGCTTTCTTT. It encodes CSARDHPEGSLSTEAFF.

The chain links TRBV11-2 to TRBJ2-3; D may be TRBD2 (6 bases). The CDR3 is 12 amino acids. Germline CDR1 is SGHAT and CDR2 is FQNNGV. V was shortened by 1 base and J by 14 bases, with 13 bases between the two germline ends. CDR3 DNA: TGTGCCAGCAGCTTAGTGAACAGGAGGGGGTATTTT. Its protein product is CASSLVNRRGYF. Complete variable domain (other parts from reference TRBV11-2 and TRBJ2-3): EAGVAQSPRYKIIEKRQSVAFWCNPISGHATLYWYQQILGQGPKLLIQFQNNGVVDDSQLPKDRFSAERLKGVDSTLKIQPAKLEDSAVYLCASSLVNRRGYFGPGTRLTVL.

The chain carries TRBV28 and TRBJ2-1; the D gene is possibly TRBD2 (7 bases). V lost 5 bases, J lost 6 bases, and 23 bases lay in between. Germline CDR1 and CDR2: MDHEN and SYDVKM. The CDR3 is made up of 17 amino acids. The CDR3 is CASSPHSWGGAINEQFF. The CDR3 region has the DNA TGTGCCAGCAGTCCCCACTCATGGGGGGGCGCTATCAATGAGCAGTTCTTC.

This chain joins TRBV10-3 and TRBJ2-7; the D gene could be TRBD1 or TRBD2 (5 bases each). V lost 6 bases to trimming and J lost 2 bases, with 8 bases between them. The CDR3 runs 12 residues. Germline V lookup: CDR1 ENHRY, CDR2 SYGVKD. The CDR3 region is CAISGTPYEQYF. The CDR3 coding sequence is TGTGCCATCAGCGGGACGCCCTACGAGCAGTACTTC.

In its sample, this clonotype was seen a few times. V and J are TRBV20-1 and TRBJ2-5; TRBD2 matches at 12 bases. V was pared by 4 bases and J by 5 bases, with 11 bases of the junction left unmatched. CDR1 is DFQATT and CDR2 is SNEGSKA in the germline V gene (reference sequence). The CDR3 loop spans 16 amino acids. CDR3 nucleotides: TGCAGTGCTACGCCGACTAGCGGGAGCGTGGGGGAGACCCAGTACTTC. Its translation: CSATPTSGSVGETQYF.

This clonotype was seen repeatedly, ten times or more. The chain combines TRBV12-3 or TRBV12-4 with TRBJ2-5; TRBD1 or TRBD2 may be the D gene (5 bases each). The CDR3 is made up of 14 amino acids. Trimming removed 2 bases at V and 1 base at J, with 8 bases between. CDR3 protein: CASSLTGGQETQYF. CDR3 nucleotide sequence: TGTGCCAGCAGTTTAACAGGAGGCCAAGAGACCCAGTACTTC.

This clonotype was seen more than once but under ten times. The chain uses TRBV2 and TRBJ1-1, with a weak D call TRBD1 (6 bases). The germline gives CDR1 SNHLY, CDR2 FYNNEI. The V end lost 3 bases, the J end lost 3 bases, and 11 bases lay between the germline ends. This CDR3 contains 14 residues. CDR3 sequence (DNA): TGTGCCAGCAGTGATCGACAGGATTACACTGAAGCTTTCTTT. It yields the protein CASSDRQDYTEAFF.

The V gene is TRBV25-1, the J gene TRBJ1-3; 7 bases are shared with TRBD1. The J segment lost 2 bases and the V segment lost 3 bases, leaving 4 bases of the junction unmatched. Per germline, CDR1 MGHDK and CDR2 SYGVNS. This CDR3 has 15 residues. The CDR3 DNA reads TGTGCCAGCAGTGACCCCGGGACAGCTGGAAACACCATATATTTT. This sequence encodes CASSDPGTAGNTIYF. The full variable domain, completed using reference TRBV25-1 and TRBJ1-3, is EADIYQTPRYLVIGTGKKITLECSQTMGHDKMYWYQQDPGMELHLIHYSYGVNSTEKGDLSSESTVSRIRTEHFPLTLESARPSHTSQYLCASSDPGTAGNTIYFGEGSWLTVV.

The rearrangement joins TRBV12-3 or TRBV12-4 to TRBJ2-5, with a weak D call TRBD2 (7 bases). Trimming stripped 2 bases from V and 7 bases from J, with 14 bases between. The CDR3 covers 14 residues. CDR3 region: CASSLYAGATTQYF. CDR3 nucleotide sequence: TGTGCCAGCAGTTTATATGCGGGGGCGACGACCCAGTACTTC.

This clonotype was counted ten times or more. The chain couples TRBV19 to TRBJ1-1; D not certain. The CDR3 has 12 residues. CDR1 is LNHDA, CDR2 SQIVND, per germline (reference sequence). In DNA form, the CDR3 reads TGTGCGGAGGGCCACACGCACACTGAAGCTTTCTTT. Translated: CAEGHTHTEAFF.

The chain couples TRBV19 to TRBJ1-6; TRBD1 aligns across 7 bases. The CDR3 length is 14 residues. The germline V gene has CDR1 LNHDA and CDR2 SQIVND (reference sequence). The ends lost 9 bases at V and 5 bases at J; junction bases unmatched: 7. The CDR3 nucleotides are TGTGCCAGCAGGACAGGCGATGATAATTCACCCCTCCACTTT. Translation: CASRTGDDNSPLHF.

The chain recombines TRBV6-2 or TRBV6-3 with TRBJ2-3; the D is unclear. The germline V and J ends were trimmed by 5 bases and 11 bases, with 11 bases remaining between them. The CDR3 totals 11 residues. Per germline, CDR1 MNHEY and CDR2 SVGEGT. The CDR3, as DNA: TGTGCCAGCAGTACCCCGTTTCGGCAGTATTTT. It codes for CASSTPFRQYF.

The rearrangement uses TRBV6-5 and TRBJ1-2, with D unresolved. The germline V gene encodes CDR1 MNHEY and CDR2 SVGAGI. Trimming removed 2 bases from V and 3 bases from J, with 10 bases in between. The CDR3 is 14 amino acids. The CDR3 sequence: CASSYDGRYYGYTF. The CDR3 DNA reads as TGTGCCAGCAGTTACGACGGCAGATACTATGGCTACACCTTC.

This clonotype has ten or more counts. The chain uses TRBV12-3 or TRBV12-4 and TRBJ2-3; TRBD2 aligns across 10 bases. This CDR3 spans 15 amino acids. The ends lost 6 bases at V and 5 bases at J; junction bases unmatched: 8. This CDR3 reads CASSPSGGRGDTQYF. The CDR3 nucleotides read TGTGCCAGCAGCCCTAGCGGGGGCCGGGGAGATACGCAGTATTTT.

There are a few counts of this clonotype. The V and J genes are TRBV27 and TRBJ2-1; TRBD2 is a possible D gene (5 bases). The CDR3 totals 14 residues. Per the germline V gene, CDR1 is MNHEY and CDR2 is SMNVEV (reference sequence). V lost 0 bases and J 3 bases, leaving 6 bases between the germline ends. In nucleotides, the CDR3 is TGTGCCAGCAGTTTATCTGGACTCTACAATGAGCAGTTCTTC. This gives the protein CASSLSGLYNEQFF.